This T cell receptor beta chain was sequenced for a study of metastatic and nonmetastatic thyroid tumors. Overall study context: Repertoire data that came from the blood and tumor or nodule tissue of malignant and benign thyroid patients were compared.

Thyroid surgery took place with no prior treatment in any patient. As handled by the study authors: CDR3 differences across clinicopathological groups were used to build a distant-metastasis classifier for papillary thyroid cancer. Via MiXCR, TCRdb re-called the PCR reads. The V and J calls were determined by TCRdb, not by the authors. The sample consists of 4,900 or so clones, 25% to 30% of them appearing once. The receptor was isolated from a female donor with papillary thyroid cancer or a benign thyroid nodule (not recorded which). Some clones in this sample may be carry-over from other donors' samples. The sequenced material came from adjacent normal tissue.

The CDR3 sequence: CASRMVNEQFF. The DNA for the CDR3 is TGTGCCAGCAGGATGGTAAATGAGCAGTTCTTC. This chain joins TRBV6-1 and TRBJ2-1; D is undetermined. Trimming shortened V by 6 bases and J by 7 bases, and 7 bases separated the two germline ends. The CDR3 consists of 11 residues. CDR1 is MNHNS and CDR2 is SASEGT in the germline V gene.